This is a list of T cell receptor beta chains from one sample in a study of STAT5B mutations in CD4+ large granular lymphocyte leukemia. The method was immunoSEQ multiplex PCR; TCRdb's version includes in-frame clones alone and lacks a portion of them. This sample has tens of thousands of clones, with around 81% found just once. The sample consisted of CD4+ T cells from blood buffy coats. These receptor sequences come from a human donor in good health. Each CDR3 is given with its conserved first and last residue. Each record gives: D gene, J gene, V gene, clone size, CDR3 protein, CDR3 DNA. D genes are given only for firm matches. Expanded clones are given a class, and other clones once, few, many or no size at all.

D gene: TRBD1
J gene: TRBJ1-2
V gene: TRBV11-3
clone size: NA
CDR3 protein: CASSSTGGYGGYTF
CDR3 DNA: TGTGCCAGCAGCTCGACAGGGGGATATGGCGGCTACACCTTC

D gene: NA
J gene: TRBJ2-3
V gene: TRBV5-1
clone size: few
CDR3 protein: CASSVTGSTDTQYF
CDR3 DNA: TGCGCCAGCAGTGTAACAGGGAGCACAGATACGCAGTATTTT

D gene: NA
J gene: TRBJ2-6
V gene: TRBV6-5
clone size: NA
CDR3 protein: CASSSISGANVLTF
CDR3 DNA: TGTGCCAGCAGTTCAATCTCTGGGGCCAACGTCCTGACTTTC

D gene: NA
J gene: TRBJ2-7
V gene: TRBV13
clone size: NA
CDR3 protein: CAIQQLYEQYF
CDR3 DNA: TGTGCCATCCAACAGCTCTACGAGCAGTACTTC

D gene: NA
J gene: TRBJ1-2
V gene: TRBV29-1
clone size: NA
CDR3 protein: CSVEGRSGNGYTF
CDR3 DNA: TGCAGCGTTGAGGGCAGGAGCGGGAATGGCTACACCTTC

D gene: NA
J gene: TRBJ2-6
V gene: TRBV5-1
clone size: NA
CDR3 protein: CASSPGLLGVGANVLTF
CDR3 DNA: TGCGCCAGCAGCCCGGGACTCCTTGGGGTAGGGGCCAACGTCCTGACTTTC

D gene: NA
J gene: TRBJ1-2
V gene: TRBV6-1
clone size: NA
CDR3 protein: CASSEYQGGNGYTF
CDR3 DNA: TGTGCCAGCAGTGAATATCAGGGAGGGAATGGCTACACCTTC

D gene: NA
J gene: TRBJ1-3
V gene: TRBV30
clone size: NA
CDR3 protein: CACLTANGNTIYF
CDR3 DNA: TGTGCCTGCCTGACAGCGAATGGAAACACCATATATTTT

D gene: NA
J gene: TRBJ2-6
V gene: TRBV6-1
clone size: NA
CDR3 protein: CASSDPGAGANVLTF
CDR3 DNA: TGTGCCAGCAGTGACCCAGGGGCCGGGGCCAACGTCCTGACTTTC

D gene: NA
J gene: TRBJ2-1
V gene: TRBV25-1
clone size: NA
CDR3 protein: CASSREGGNYNEQFF
CDR3 DNA: TGTGCCAGCAGTAGAGAGGGGGGGAACTACAATGAGCAGTTCTTC

D gene: NA
J gene: TRBJ2-3
V gene: TRBV10-1
clone size: NA
CDR3 protein: CASSSRLKGYTDTQYF
CDR3 DNA: TGCGCCAGCAGTTCCCGCCTAAAAGGGTACACAGATACGCAGTATTTT

D gene: NA
J gene: TRBJ2-1
V gene: TRBV2
clone size: NA
CDR3 protein: CASKQAVSYNEQFF
CDR3 DNA: TGTGCCAGCAAACAAGCGGTCTCCTACAATGAGCAGTTCTTC

D gene: NA
J gene: TRBJ2-2
V gene: TRBV5-1
clone size: NA
CDR3 protein: CASSSSNTGELFF
CDR3 DNA: TGCGCCAGCAGCTCATCTAACACCGGGGAGCTGTTTTTT

D gene: NA
J gene: TRBJ1-2
V gene: TRBV19
clone size: NA
CDR3 protein: CASNRDTYNYGYTF
CDR3 DNA: TGTGCCAGCAACCGGGACACTTATAACTATGGCTACACCTTC

D gene: TRBD1
J gene: TRBJ2-7
V gene: TRBV10-3
clone size: NA
CDR3 protein: CAITSDRARYEQYF
CDR3 DNA: TGTGCCATCACCTCCGACAGGGCCCGCTACGAGCAGTACTTC

D gene: NA
J gene: TRBJ2-5
V gene: TRBV20-1
clone size: NA
CDR3 protein: CSARKGETQYF
CDR3 DNA: TGCAGTGCTCGAAAGGGAGAGACCCAGTACTTC

D gene: NA
J gene: TRBJ1-2
V gene: TRBV29-1
clone size: NA
CDR3 protein: CSASVNLLNNYGYTF
CDR3 DNA: TGCAGCGCAAGTGTTAATCTCCTAAACAACTATGGCTACACCTTC

D gene: TRBD1
J gene: TRBJ1-2
V gene: TRBV7-9
clone size: NA
CDR3 protein: CASSRDRVNGYTF
CDR3 DNA: TGTGCCAGCAGCCGTGACAGGGTGAATGGCTACACCTTC

D gene: TRBD2
J gene: TRBJ2-5
V gene: TRBV7-9
clone size: NA
CDR3 protein: CASSLAAASGAQETQYF
CDR3 DNA: TGTGCCAGCAGCTTAGCTGCCGCTAGCGGGGCACAAGAGACCCAGTACTTC

D gene: NA
J gene: TRBJ1-1
V gene: TRBV5-4
clone size: NA
CDR3 protein: CASSPHVVNTEAFF
CDR3 DNA: TGTGCCAGCAGTCCACACGTAGTGAACACTGAAGCTTTCTTT

D gene: NA
J gene: TRBJ1-1
V gene: TRBV29-1
clone size: NA
CDR3 protein: CSGIGVNTEAFF
CDR3 DNA: TGCAGCGGTATCGGAGTAAACACTGAAGCTTTCTTT

D gene: TRBD1
J gene: TRBJ1-2
V gene: TRBV19
clone size: NA
CDR3 protein: CASKQRTGEGYTF
CDR3 DNA: TGTGCCAGCAAGCAGCGGACAGGAGAAGGCTACACCTTC

D gene: TRBD2
J gene: TRBJ2-1
V gene: TRBV2
clone size: NA
CDR3 protein: CASSVVASGNNEQFF
CDR3 DNA: TGTGCCAGCAGTGTGGTGGCTAGCGGAAACAATGAGCAGTTCTTC

D gene: NA
J gene: TRBJ2-7
V gene: TRBV27
clone size: NA
CDR3 protein: CASSLKGRDEQYF
CDR3 DNA: TGTGCCAGCAGTTTAAAGGGTAGAGACGAGCAGTACTTC

D gene: NA
J gene: TRBJ1-5
V gene: TRBV11-2
clone size: NA
CDR3 protein: CASSPSWGARGQPQHF
CDR3 DNA: TGTGCCAGCAGCCCTAGTTGGGGGGCCCGCGGACAGCCCCAGCATTTT

D gene: NA
J gene: TRBJ2-6
V gene: TRBV30
clone size: NA
CDR3 protein: CALAPLSGANVLTF
CDR3 DNA: TGTGCCTTGGCCCCATTATCTGGGGCCAACGTCCTGACTTTC

D gene: TRBD1
J gene: TRBJ2-1
V gene: TRBV11-3
clone size: NA
CDR3 protein: CASSLGQAVYNEQFF
CDR3 DNA: TGTGCCAGCAGCCTCGGACAGGCGGTATACAATGAGCAGTTCTTC

D gene: NA
J gene: TRBJ2-5
V gene: TRBV7-9
clone size: NA
CDR3 protein: CASSSLGGETQYF
CDR3 DNA: TGTGCCAGCAGCTCACTAGGAGGAGAGACCCAGTACTTC